This TCR beta chain was sequenced for a study of cytomegalovirus exposure and HLA in healthy donors. Overall study results and limits: Most sequenced TCRs were rare (though some public TCRs occurred in many donors). The study recorded 160 or so TCR beta chains that were cytomegalovirus-associated.

The ends lost 6 bases at V and 6 bases at J; junction bases unmatched: 9. The CDR3 totals 15 residues. Germline CDR1 and CDR2: SGHAT and FQNNGV. As regards this clone: What it recognizes is unknown.

Repertoires were generated with immunoSEQ multiplex PCR, while TCRdb's copy carries only in-frame clones and drops some. The data hold around 120,000 clones, with more than 75% observed a single time. The V and J genes are TRBV11-2 and TRBJ2-7; TRBD2 aligns across 12 bases. Sequencing used PBMCs. This TCR came from a man aged 18-30 years in good health and CMV-seronegative. CDR3 coding DNA: TGTGCCAGCAGTCTGAGTGCGGGACTAGCGGGCGAGCAGTACTTC. It is translated as CASSLSAGLAGEQYF.